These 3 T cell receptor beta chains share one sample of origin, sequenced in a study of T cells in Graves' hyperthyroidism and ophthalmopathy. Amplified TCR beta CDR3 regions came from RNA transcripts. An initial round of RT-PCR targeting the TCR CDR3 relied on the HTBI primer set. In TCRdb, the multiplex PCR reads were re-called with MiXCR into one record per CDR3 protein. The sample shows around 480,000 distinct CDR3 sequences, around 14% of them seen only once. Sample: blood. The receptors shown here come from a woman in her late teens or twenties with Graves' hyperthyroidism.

The CDR3 bases are TGCAGCGTTAAAATGACAGGGAATCAGCCCCAGCATTTT. Protein: CSVKMTGNQPQHF. This sequence joins TRBV29-1 and TRBJ1-5, with 7 bases lining up with TRBD1. V gave up 5 bases and J gave up 4 bases; unmatched junction bases: 5. Germline V gene data show CDR1 as SQVTM and CDR2 as ANQGSEA. The CDR3 contains 13 residues.

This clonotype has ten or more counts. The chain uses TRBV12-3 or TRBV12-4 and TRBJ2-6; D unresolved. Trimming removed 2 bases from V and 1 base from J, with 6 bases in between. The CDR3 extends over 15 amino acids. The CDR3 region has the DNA TGTGCCAGCAGTTTACATGGGTCTGGGGCCAACGTCCTGACTTTC. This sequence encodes CASSLHGSGANVLTF.

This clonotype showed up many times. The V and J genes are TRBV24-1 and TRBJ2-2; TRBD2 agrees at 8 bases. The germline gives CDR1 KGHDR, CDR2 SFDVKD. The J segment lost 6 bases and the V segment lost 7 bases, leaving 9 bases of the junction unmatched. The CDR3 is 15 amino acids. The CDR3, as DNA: TGTGCCACCAGCGCACCGGGAGGGGCACCCGGGGAGCTGTTTTTT. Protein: CATSAPGGAPGELFF.